Sequencing of this TCR beta chain was carried out in a study of cytomegalovirus exposure and HLA in healthy donors. The study's findings and limits: Among TCR beta chains, those listed as cytomegalovirus-associated numbered some 170. Among the CMV-associated chains, a few were confirmed in vitro as specific for CMV antigens.

CDR3 length: 12 residues. Germline CDR1 MGHRA, CDR2 YSYEKL. The ends were cut back, 3 bases at V and 3 bases at J, with 5 bases in the middle. The method was immunoSEQ multiplex PCR; TCRdb's version includes in-frame clones alone and lacks a portion of them. The table lists a few hundred thousand clones, 80% to 85% of them singletons. On this clone: As yet, its antigen is unknown.

The rearrangement uses TRBV4-1 and TRBJ1-2; D is perhaps TRBD1 (5 bases). The source is a woman in her 30s in good health and CMV-seropositive. Input material: PBMCs. CDR3 loop: CASSQTDYGYTF. In nucleotides, the CDR3 is TGCGCCAGCAGCCAGACAGACTATGGCTACACCTTC.